Following are 8 T cell receptor beta chains from one sample sequenced in a study of T cell responses to AZD1222 COVID-19 vaccine. The protocol was immunoSEQ multiplex PCR, while the TCRdb copy is restricted to in-frame clones and leaves out a portion. The data contain 70,000 to 75,000 clones, roughly 87% of them seen just once; the ten biggest clones take up approximately 1.2%. The material was peripheral blood, obtained 28 days after the second AZD1222 dose. All receptors derive from an adult who received the AZD1222 COVID-19 vaccine.

This sequence joins TRBV11-1 and TRBJ2-7, with D unresolved. Per the germline V gene, CDR1 is SGHAT and CDR2 is FQDESV (reference sequence). V gave up 1 base and J gave up 3 bases, with 7 bases separating them. The CDR3 sequence is 13 residues long. The CDR3 DNA follows: TGTGCCAGCAGCTTAGTAGCCAGCTACGAGCAGTACTTC. Its translation: CASSLVASYEQYF. Looking up the rest from reference TRBV11-1 and TRBJ2-7 gives the full variable domain: EAEVAQSPRYKITEKSQAVAFWCDPISGHATLYWYRQILGQGPELLVQFQDESVVDDSQLPKDRFSAERLKGVDSTLKIQPAELGDSAMYLCASSLVASYEQYFGPGTRLTVT.

The genes are TRBV6-1 and TRBJ1-1; D unclear. CDR1 and CDR2 from the germline V gene are MNHNS and SASEGT. The CDR3 is 13 amino acids. V was cut by 1 base and J by 11 bases, with 14 bases left in between. This chain's CDR3 is CASSEGVVLRAFF. The CDR3 nucleotides are TGTGCCAGCAGTGAAGGGGTCGTCCTTCGGGCTTTCTTT.

J is TRBJ1-2 and V is TRBV7-9, with D uncertain. The CDR3 loop spans 16 amino acids. The V end was cut by 0 bases, the J end by 4 bases, with 15 bases between. Per germline, CDR1 SEHNR and CDR2 FQNEAQ (reference sequence). CDR3 nucleotides: TGTGCCAGCAGCTTAGCTCTCGCGGGAAGCACCTATGGCTACACCTTC. Encoded protein: CASSLALAGSTYGYTF.

The genes are TRBV4-3 and TRBJ2-1; D is undetermined. CDR3 size: 14 residues. CDR1 and CDR2 from the germline V gene are LGHNA and YSLEER. Trimming removed 0 bases from V and 3 bases from J, with 6 bases in between. The CDR3 sequence is CASSQDWDYNEQFF. As DNA, the CDR3 is TGCGCCAGCAGCCAAGATTGGGACTACAATGAGCAGTTCTTC.

The V call is TRBV29-1, the J call TRBJ1-4; D is undetermined. Germline V gene lookup returns CDR1 SQVTM and CDR2 ANQGSEA. This CDR3 has 14 residues. Trimming removed 6 bases at V and 4 bases at J, with 15 bases between. CDR3 sequence (DNA): TGCAGCGTAATGGGTCTTGGAGGTAATGAAAAACTGTTTTTT. Translation: CSVMGLGGNEKLFF.

The chain couples TRBV5-5 to TRBJ2-1, with a possible D match to TRBD2 (6 bases). Trimming shortened V by 1 base and J by 10 bases, and 12 bases separated the two germline ends. Germline V gene data show CDR1 as SGHKS and CDR2 as YYEKEE (reference sequence). CDR3 length: 13 amino acids. CDR3 region: CASSLRREEEQFF. The DNA for the CDR3 is TGTGCCAGCAGCTTGCGCAGGGAGGAAGAGCAGTTCTTC.

The V call is TRBV6-5, the J call TRBJ1-4; D perhaps matches TRBD1 (5 bases). The CDR3 is 13 residues long. V was trimmed by 2 bases and J by 4 bases, leaving 5 bases between them. CDR1 MNHEY and CDR2 SVGAGI come from the germline V gene. The CDR3 nucleotides read TGTGCCAGCAGTTACGGGGGTAATGAAAAACTGTTTTTT. Translated, it gives CASSYGGNEKLFF.

The rearrangement joins TRBV6-6 to TRBJ2-3; the D is unclear. The CDR3 has 12 residues. Germline CDR1 reads MNHNY; CDR2 reads SVGAGI (reference sequence). V lost 2 bases and J lost 6, with 6 bases in between. The CDR3 loop reads CASSYTDDTQYF. As DNA, the CDR3 is TGTGCCAGCAGTTACACCGATGATACGCAGTATTTT.